A selection of T cell receptor beta chains follows, all from one sample in a study of T cells in localized non-small cell lung cancer. Profiling relied on immunoSEQ multiplex PCR, and the TCRdb table lists in-frame clones only, not all of them. The sample lists 3,900 or so clones, approximately 28% occurring once. The sample was lung tumor tissue, taken before any cancer treatment. Source of these receptors: a male donor aged 60 or over with stage III lung adenocarcinoma. Both conserved end residues are part of each CDR3. A D gene is named only where the DNA matches it firmly. Expanded clones are given a class, and other clones once, few, many or no size at all.

CDR3aa: CASSLPFRGGPIYNEQFF; CDR3nt: TGTGCCAGCAGCTTGCCGTTCCGGGGGGGTCCCATATACAATGAGCAGTTCTTC; d_gene: TRBD2; v_gene: TRBV7-6; j_gene: TRBJ2-1; abundance: few
CDR3aa: CASSYTPKKWLFF; CDR3nt: TGTGCCAGCAGTTACACCCCCAAGAAATGGCTGTTTTTT; d_gene: NA; v_gene: TRBV6-8; j_gene: TRBJ1-4; abundance: NA
CDR3aa: CASSVGTKNTGELFF; CDR3nt: TGTGCCAGCAGCGTTGGGACAAAGAACACCGGGGAGCTGTTTTTT; d_gene: NA; v_gene: TRBV9; j_gene: TRBJ2-2; abundance: NA
CDR3aa: CASRERTGGRTGELFF; CDR3nt: TGCGCCAGCAGGGAACGGACAGGGGGCCGAACCGGGGAGCTGTTTTTT; d_gene: TRBD1; v_gene: TRBV10-2; j_gene: TRBJ2-2; abundance: NA
CDR3aa: CASSYSVGPEAFF; CDR3nt: TGTGCCAGCAGTTACTCGGTGGGTCCTGAAGCTTTCTTT; d_gene: NA; v_gene: TRBV6-8; j_gene: TRBJ1-1; abundance: few
CDR3aa: CASSVAGASYNEQFF; CDR3nt: TGTGCCAGCAGCGTAGCGGGGGCCTCCTACAATGAGCAGTTCTTC; d_gene: NA; v_gene: TRBV9; j_gene: TRBJ2-1; abundance: few
CDR3aa: CASSPLGQDNEKLFF; CDR3nt: TGTGCCAGCAGCCCGCTGGGACAAGATAATGAAAAACTGTTTTTT; d_gene: NA; v_gene: TRBV14; j_gene: TRBJ1-4; abundance: few
CDR3aa: CSVARGNKDTQYF; CDR3nt: TGCAGCGTTGCTAGGGGGAATAAAGATACGCAGTATTTT; d_gene: NA; v_gene: TRBV29-1; j_gene: TRBJ2-3; abundance: NA
CDR3aa: CASSLVLAGGSEQYF; CDR3nt: TGCGCCAGCAGCTTGGTTCTAGCGGGGGGAAGCGAGCAGTACTTC; d_gene: TRBD2; v_gene: TRBV5-1; j_gene: TRBJ2-7; abundance: NA
CDR3aa: CASSFTVNYGYTF; CDR3nt: TGTGCCAGTTCCTTCACAGTTAACTATGGCTACACCTTC; d_gene: NA; v_gene: TRBV6-8; j_gene: TRBJ1-2; abundance: few
CDR3aa: CAGGPGTEAFF; CDR3nt: TGTGCCGGCGGACCGGGCACTGAAGCTTTCTTT; d_gene: NA; v_gene: TRBV6-7; j_gene: TRBJ1-1; abundance: few
CDR3aa: CASSDPSRAASYGYTF; CDR3nt: TGTGCCAGCAGTGATCCCTCGAGGGCTGCTAGCTATGGCTACACCTTC; d_gene: NA; v_gene: TRBV25-1; j_gene: TRBJ1-2; abundance: NA
CDR3aa: CSVEGSGRGYGYTF; CDR3nt: TGCAGCGTTGAAGGGTCAGGGCGGGGGTATGGCTACACCTTC; d_gene: NA; v_gene: TRBV29-1; j_gene: TRBJ1-2; abundance: NA
CDR3aa: CASSFPGAALQYF; CDR3nt: TGTGCCAGCAGTTTTCCCGGGGCAGCGCTGCAGTACTTC; d_gene: NA; v_gene: TRBV6-8; j_gene: TRBJ2-7; abundance: NA
CDR3aa: CASSLDGNRDDTEAFF; CDR3nt: TGTGCCAGCAGCTTAGATGGGAACAGGGACGACACTGAAGCTTTCTTT; d_gene: NA; v_gene: TRBV11-3; j_gene: TRBJ1-1; abundance: few
CDR3aa: CASSEGGGLDHF; CDR3nt: TGTGCCAGCAGTGAAGGAGGTGGCCTTGACCACTTT; d_gene: NA; v_gene: TRBV9; j_gene: TRBJ1-6; abundance: NA
CDR3aa: CSVATGSTEAFF; CDR3nt: TGCAGCGTTGCGACAGGGTCGACTGAAGCTTTCTTT; d_gene: TRBD1; v_gene: TRBV29-1; j_gene: TRBJ1-1; abundance: medium-sized
CDR3aa: CASSEEVDQPQHF; CDR3nt: TGTGCCAGCAGTGAAGAAGTGGATCAGCCCCAGCATTTT; d_gene: NA; v_gene: TRBV6-1; j_gene: TRBJ1-5; abundance: many
CDR3aa: CATSRDRQGVDSPLHF; CDR3nt: TGTGCCACCAGCAGAGATCGGCAGGGGGTGGATTCACCCCTCCACTTT; d_gene: TRBD1; v_gene: TRBV15; j_gene: TRBJ1-6; abundance: few
CDR3aa: CASSQDFGGEAFF; CDR3nt: TGTGCCAGCAGCCAAGATTTCGGAGGGGAAGCTTTCTTT; d_gene: NA; v_gene: TRBV14; j_gene: TRBJ1-1; abundance: few
CDR3aa: CASSLEGLKRRGGNTIYF; CDR3nt: TGTGCCAGCAGCTTAGAGGGACTAAAGAGGAGGGGAGGGAACACCATATATTTT; d_gene: NA; v_gene: TRBV11-3; j_gene: TRBJ1-3; abundance: few
CDR3aa: CASSEAGGRTEAFF; CDR3nt: TGTGCCAGCAGTGAGGCAGGCGGGCGGACTGAAGCTTTCTTT; d_gene: NA; v_gene: TRBV28; j_gene: TRBJ1-1; abundance: NA
CDR3aa: CASSIDLWGSGELFF; CDR3nt: TGTGCCAGTAGTATAGATCTTTGGGGTTCAGGGGAGCTGTTTTTT; d_gene: NA; v_gene: TRBV19; j_gene: TRBJ2-2; abundance: NA
CDR3aa: CAWEAPGREQYF; CDR3nt: TGTGCCTGGGAGGCACCTGGGAGAGAGCAGTACTTC; d_gene: NA; v_gene: TRBV30; j_gene: TRBJ2-7; abundance: NA
CDR3aa: CASSLDPSSYEQYF; CDR3nt: TGCGCCAGCAGCTTGGACCCCAGCTCCTACGAGCAGTACTTC; d_gene: NA; v_gene: TRBV5-1; j_gene: TRBJ2-7; abundance: once
CDR3aa: CASSPGSGGETQYF; CDR3nt: TGTGCCAGCTCACCAGGCAGTGGAGGGGAGACCCAGTACTTC; d_gene: NA; v_gene: TRBV18; j_gene: TRBJ2-5; abundance: NA
CDR3aa: CASTPGLAGTTGTGELFF; CDR3nt: TGTGCCAGCACCCCCGGACTAGCGGGGACCACGGGCACCGGGGAGCTGTTTTTT; d_gene: TRBD2; v_gene: TRBV9; j_gene: TRBJ2-2; abundance: medium-sized
CDR3aa: CAWWNNYGYTF; CDR3nt: TGTGCCTGGTGGAATAACTATGGCTACACCTTC; d_gene: NA; v_gene: TRBV30; j_gene: TRBJ1-2; abundance: NA
CDR3aa: CASSQEGGAAYEQYF; CDR3nt: TGCGCCAGCAGCCAAGAAGGAGGGGCAGCCTACGAGCAGTACTTC; d_gene: NA; v_gene: TRBV4-1; j_gene: TRBJ2-7; abundance: medium-sized